This T cell receptor (beta chain) was identified during a study of blood T cell repertoires in COVID-19. Across the study: The United States, Italy and Spain supplied acute and convalescent COVID-19 samples. T cells, B-cell-depleted T cells, or PBMCs supplied cDNA or gDNA.

Per the original data handling: The assay estimated nucleated cells by amplifying reference gene primers. Assay: immunoSEQ multiplex PCR; the TCRdb copy retains only in-frame clones and omits some. That table is the source of V, J and clone size, and D and trimming were worked out from the DNA. The sample lists about 210,000 clones, around 91% occurring once. The CDR3 totals 14 residues. J lost 2 bases, V lost 5 bases, and 3 bases had no gene match. Germline V lookup: CDR1 MNHEY, CDR2 SMNVEV (reference sequence). J is TRBJ1-1 and V is TRBV27; 9 bases match TRBD1. The material sequenced was peripheral blood. The TCR sequence derives from a woman in her thirties or forties with acute or convalescent COVID-19. The CDR3 region is CASSPQGANTEAFF. Here the CDR3 DNA reads TGTGCCAGCAGTCCACAGGGGGCTAACACTGAAGCTTTCTTT.